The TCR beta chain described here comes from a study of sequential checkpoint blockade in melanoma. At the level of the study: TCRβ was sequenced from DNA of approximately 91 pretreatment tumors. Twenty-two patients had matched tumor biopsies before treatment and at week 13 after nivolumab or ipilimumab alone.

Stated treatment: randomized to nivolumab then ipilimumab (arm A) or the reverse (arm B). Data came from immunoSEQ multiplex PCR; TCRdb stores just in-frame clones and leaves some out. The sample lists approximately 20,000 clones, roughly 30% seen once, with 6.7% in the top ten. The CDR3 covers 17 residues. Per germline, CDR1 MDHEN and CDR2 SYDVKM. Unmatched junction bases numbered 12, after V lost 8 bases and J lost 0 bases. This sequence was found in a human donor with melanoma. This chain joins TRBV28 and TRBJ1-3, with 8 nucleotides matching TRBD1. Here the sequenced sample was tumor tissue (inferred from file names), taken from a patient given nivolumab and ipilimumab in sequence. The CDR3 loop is CASEMASGGYSGNTIYF. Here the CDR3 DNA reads TGTGCCAGCGAAATGGCGTCAGGGGGCTACTCTGGAAACACCATATATTTT.